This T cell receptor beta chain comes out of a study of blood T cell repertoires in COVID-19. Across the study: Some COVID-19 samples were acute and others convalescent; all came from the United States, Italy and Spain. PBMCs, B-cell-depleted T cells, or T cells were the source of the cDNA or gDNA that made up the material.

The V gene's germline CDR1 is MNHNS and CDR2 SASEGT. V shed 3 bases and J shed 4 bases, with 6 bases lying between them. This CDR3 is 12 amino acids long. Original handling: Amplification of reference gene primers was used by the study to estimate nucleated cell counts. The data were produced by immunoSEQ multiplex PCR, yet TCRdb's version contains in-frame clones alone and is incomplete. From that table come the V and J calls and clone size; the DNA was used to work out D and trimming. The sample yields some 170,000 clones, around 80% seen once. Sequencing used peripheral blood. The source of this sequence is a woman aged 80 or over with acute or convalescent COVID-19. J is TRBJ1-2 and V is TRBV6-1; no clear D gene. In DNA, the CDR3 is TGTGCCAGCAGTGATTCCTTCTATGGCTACACCTTC. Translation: CASSDSFYGYTF.